These 25 T cell receptor beta chains were all obtained from the same sample, sequenced in a study of CD8 T cells in ankylosing spondylitis listed by TCRdb under 2017. No antigen is known for these receptors. The library was obtained by 5' RACE. The sequencer was an Illumina HiSeq 2500. TCRdb reworked the public reads: Q25 trimming with fastp, MiXCR clone assembly, productive beta chains retained. Entries are consolidated by CDR3 protein sequence, retaining the most common genes and DNA. The sample data list around 490,000 distinct CDR3 sequences, and roughly 5.3% of these were observed just once. The ten largest clonotypes hold around 3.5% of the sample. Broader findings and caveats from the paper: A TCR beta motif made up of eight highly homologous amino acid variants appeared to be characteristic of blood from ankylosing spondylitis patients.

Sample: blood, either unsorted or a sorted T cell fraction (not recorded which). These receptors all stem from a male donor with ankylosing spondylitis.

This clonotype was detected many times. V gene TRBV20-1 combines with J gene TRBJ2-1, with a tentative D call TRBD2 (6 bases). CDR1 DFQATT and CDR2 SNEGSKA come from the germline V gene (reference sequence). The CDR3 covers 12 residues. V was cut by 3 bases and J by 7 bases, with 10 bases left in between. The DNA for the CDR3 is TGCAGTGCTAGCGGGAGTTTAAATGAGCAGTTCTTC. It translates to CSASGSLNEQFF.

This clonotype was counted ten times or more. The V call is TRBV10-3, the J call TRBJ2-1; 9 bases fit TRBD1. V was pared by 7 bases and J by 3 bases, with 16 bases of the junction left unmatched. The CDR3 length is 18 residues. Germline CDR1 is ENHRY and CDR2 is SYGVKD. The CDR3 nucleotides read TGTGCCATCATCAACAGGACAGGGGCCCACCGCGGCTACAATGAGCAGTTCTTC. Its translation is CAIINRTGAHRGYNEQFF.

This clonotype was found many times. The chain recombines TRBV18 with TRBJ1-6, with D uncertain. Germline CDR1 is KGHSH and CDR2 is LQKENI. V lost 3 bases and J lost 1, with 13 bases in between. This CDR3 contains 17 residues. For the CDR3, the DNA is TGTGCCAGCTCACCCAACCCGAGTGGGTCCTATAATTCACCCCTCCACTTT. It encodes CASSPNPSGSYNSPLHF.

This clonotype was detected many times. The rearrangement joins TRBV18 to TRBJ1-1; possibly TRBD1 for D (5 bases). The CDR3 contains 12 residues. Deletions cut 5 bases from V and 10 bases from J, with 14 bases between. The germline V gene encodes CDR1 KGHSH and CDR2 LQKENI. CDR3: CASSVDNGGAFF. The DNA for the CDR3 is TGTGCCAGCTCAGTTGACAACGGGGGAGCTTTCTTT.

This clonotype was counted many times. The chain is built from TRBV20-1 and TRBJ2-1; no firm D call. Germline values: CDR1 DFQATT, CDR2 SNEGSKA (reference sequence). The length of the CDR3 is 13 residues. Trimming pared 3 bases from V and 7 bases from J, leaving 13 bases between. CDR3 residues: CSASGNLQNEQFF. CDR3 DNA sequence: TGCAGTGCTAGTGGAAACCTGCAGAATGAGCAGTTCTTC.

In this sample, this clonotype turned up many times. The V gene is TRBV9, the J gene TRBJ2-2; TRBD2 might be the D (5 bases). CDR1 is SGDLS and CDR2 is YYNGEE in the germline V gene. The CDR3 covers 16 residues. Trimming stripped 0 bases from V and 1 base from J, with 10 bases between. CDR3 in DNA: TGTGCCAGCAGCGTAGAGTCTAGCAGGAACACCGGGGAGCTGTTTTTT. This gives the protein CASSVESSRNTGELFF.

This clonotype was found a few times. The rearrangement links TRBV28 to TRBJ2-5; 8 bases fit TRBD1. This CDR3 is built from 16 residues. Germline assignment: CDR1 MDHEN and CDR2 SYDVKM. Unmatched junction bases numbered 11, after V lost 3 bases and J lost 5 bases. The CDR3 bases are TGTGCCAGCAGTTTGTACCAGGGGGCGTCTGAGGAGACCCAGTACTTC. This gives the protein CASSLYQGASEETQYF.

This clonotype was recorded at least ten times. The chain employs TRBV5-1 and TRBJ2-2, with D perhaps TRBD1 (6 bases). Germline V CDR1 and CDR2: SGHRS, YFSETQ. Trimming left V 5 bases short and J 3 bases short, with 11 bases between. CDR3 length: 14 residues. CDR3 sequence: CASSQGLDTGELFF. Here the CDR3 DNA reads TGCGCCAGCAGTCAGGGGCTGGACACCGGGGAGCTGTTTTTT.

This chain joins TRBV4-3 and TRBJ2-5; D gene uncertain. The germline CDR1 and CDR2 sequences are LGHNA and YSLEER. V gave up 1 base and J gave up 2 bases, with 8 bases separating them. CDR3 size: 14 residues. CDR3 loop: CASSQAADQETQYF. Written as DNA, the CDR3 is TGCGCCAGCAGCCAAGCGGCAGATCAAGAGACCCAGTACTTC.

The sample holds many counts of this clonotype. J is TRBJ2-5 and V is TRBV12-3 or TRBV12-4; TRBD1 matches 8 bases. This CDR3 spans 12 amino acids. Unmatched junction bases numbered 1, after V lost 6 bases and J lost 4 bases. CDR3 sequence reads: CASRTGGETQYF. The CDR3, as DNA: TGTGCCAGCAGAACAGGGGGAGAGACCCAGTACTTC.

This clonotype was recorded at least ten times. This rearrangement joins TRBV4-3 to TRBJ2-7; tentatively, D is TRBD2 (6 bases). Germline CDR1 and CDR2: LGHNA and YSLEER. Trimming pared 0 bases from V and 5 bases from J, leaving 17 bases between. CDR3 length equals 16 residues. The CDR3 sequence is CASSQEVRSGRNEQYF. CDR3 nucleotide sequence: TGCGCCAGCAGCCAAGAGGTCCGCAGCGGGCGAAACGAGCAGTACTTC.

This chain links TRBV5-1 with TRBJ2-5; a weak D match, TRBD2 (5 bases). This CDR3 comprises 18 residues. Deletions cut 1 base from V and 2 bases from J, with 21 bases between. Looked up from germline, CDR1 is SGHRS and CDR2 is YFSETQ. This CDR3 reads CASSLPRVAATGQETQYF. DNA of the CDR3: TGCGCCAGCAGCTTGCCGCGGGTGGCAGCGACGGGGCAAGAGACCCAGTACTTC.

This clonotype appeared a few times. This sequence joins TRBV4-1 and TRBJ2-7; 10 positions agree with TRBD2. CDR1 MGHRA and CDR2 YSYEKL come from the germline V gene. V shed 4 bases, J shed 3 bases, and the junction held 6 bases outside the gene matches. CDR3 length equals 15 residues. CDR3 residues: CASSPLTSGDYEQYF. The CDR3 DNA follows: TGCGCCAGCAGCCCCCTCACTAGCGGGGACTACGAGCAGTACTTC.

This clonotype has ten or more counts. This chain links TRBV27 with TRBJ1-4; tentatively, D is TRBD1 (5 bases). Trimming took 3 bases from V and 8 from J, leaving 16 bases between them. CDR3 length: 15 amino acids. Germline V gene sequence: CDR1 MNHEY, CDR2 SMNVEV (reference sequence). The CDR3 DNA follows: TGTGCCAGCAGTTTGGGAGAGGGGACGGGCGAAAAACTGTTTTTT. This gives the protein CASSLGEGTGEKLFF.

This clonotype was counted at least ten times. The J gene is TRBJ2-3, the V gene TRBV7-2; possibly TRBD1 for D (5 bases). V lost 5 bases, J lost 2 bases, and 8 bases lay in between. CDR3 length equals 13 residues. The germline gives CDR1 SGHTA, CDR2 FQGNSA. The CDR3 DNA sequence: TGTGCCAGCAGCCTAGGGGTCACAGATACGCAGTATTTT. Translated: CASSLGVTDTQYF.

This clonotype was recorded at least ten times. The chain has TRBV4-3 and TRBJ2-2; D may be TRBD2 (6 bases). From germline, CDR1 is LGHNA and CDR2 YSLEER. Between the trimmed V and J ends, which lost 0 bases and 4 bases, there was a span of 18 bases. This CDR3 region has 18 residues. CDR3 sequence reads: CASSQEIGTGEGTGELFF. CDR3 nucleotides: TGCGCCAGCAGCCAAGAGATCGGGACGGGAGAGGGCACCGGGGAGCTGTTTTTT.

This clonotype appeared many times. The rearrangement links TRBV7-2 to TRBJ2-5; D unclear. Germline lookup yields CDR1 SGHTA and CDR2 FQGNSA. The CDR3 length is 11 residues. V was trimmed by 5 bases and J by 4 bases, leaving 5 bases between them. Here the CDR3 reads CASSQIETQYF. The CDR3 nucleotides read TGTGCCAGCAGCCAAATAGAGACCCAGTACTTC.

The table lists this clonotype with a few counts. The gene calls are TRBV7-9 and TRBJ2-7; D not resolved. The V end lost 4 bases, the J end lost 1 base, and 14 bases lay between the germline ends. Looked up from germline, CDR1 is SEHNR and CDR2 is FQNEAQ (reference sequence). The CDR3 extends over 15 amino acids. DNA for the CDR3: TGTGCCAGCAGCTCGCTAGTCGCCAGATCCTACGAGCAGTACTTC. This translates into CASSSLVARSYEQYF.

This clonotype was counted only a few times. The chain joins TRBV20-1 to TRBJ2-3; 9 bases line up with TRBD2. The V gene's germline CDR1 is DFQATT and CDR2 SNEGSKA (reference sequence). This CDR3 spans 16 amino acids. Trimming took 7 bases from V and 3 from J; bases not matched to a gene: 14. The CDR3 protein is CSGVKGAGGGTDTQYF. CDR3 nucleotide sequence: TGCAGTGGGGTTAAGGGAGCGGGAGGAGGGACAGATACGCAGTATTTT.

This clonotype has ten or more counts. J is TRBJ2-4 and V is TRBV5-1; 16 bases match TRBD2. The CDR3 extends over 21 amino acids. After removal of 0 bases from V and 2 bases from J, the junction contained 11 bases not matched to a gene. Germline V gene lookup returns CDR1 SGHRS and CDR2 YFSETQ. As DNA, the CDR3 is TGCGCCAGCAGCTTGGAGGGGACTAGCGGGAGGGCCCAGCTAACCAAAAACATTCAGTACTTC. Protein product: CASSLEGTSGRAQLTKNIQYF.

This clonotype appeared many times. The chain couples TRBV5-5 to TRBJ2-3, with 7 bases lining up with TRBD1. Germline V CDR1 and CDR2: SGHKS, YYEKEE (reference sequence). V trimming: 1 base; J trimming: 0 bases; junction bases outside the gene matches: 11. The CDR3 is 18 residues long. CDR3 DNA: TGTGCCAGCAGCTTGTTCGTACAGGGGAGTTTGAGCACAGATACGCAGTATTTT. Protein product: CASSLFVQGSLSTDTQYF.

This clonotype has at least ten counts. The V call is TRBV29-1, the J call TRBJ2-1; the D gene is possibly TRBD1 (6 bases). The length of the CDR3 is 14 residues. V gave up 4 bases and J gave up 9 bases, with 19 bases separating them. CDR1 and CDR2 (germline): SQVTM, ANQGSEA. CDR3 loop: CSVVFGQTPLEQFF. DNA for the CDR3: TGCAGCGTTGTATTCGGACAGACCCCCCTTGAGCAGTTCTTC.

This clonotype showed up many times. This sequence joins TRBV4-1 and TRBJ2-1, with D hard to call. The CDR3 runs 11 residues. V lost 1 base to trimming and J lost 11 bases, with 6 bases between them. Germline CDR1 MGHRA, CDR2 YSYEKL. DNA of the CDR3: TGCGCCAGCAGCCAAGGAGGAAAGCAGTTCTTC. Protein sequence: CASSQGGKQFF.

This clonotype occurred many times. The junction does not match germline at one end; this may be a read error. The chain has TRBV7-7 and TRBJ2-5; no clear D. Germline V gene lookup returns CDR1 SSHAT and CDR2 FNYEAQ (reference sequence). This CDR3 comprises 13 residues. DNA of the CDR3: TGTGCTAGCAGCTTAGTGATGGGCGAGACCCAGTACTTC. The encoded protein is CASSLVMGETQYF.

This clonotype came up many times. The V gene is TRBV4-2, the J gene TRBJ1-2; unclear D gene. CDR1 is LGHNA, CDR2 YNFKEQ, per germline. The CDR3 runs 14 residues. V was cut by 2 bases and J by 3 bases, with 10 bases left in between. CDR3 region: CASSQRTGYYGYTF. The CDR3, as DNA: TGTGCCAGCAGCCAAAGGACCGGATACTATGGCTACACCTTC.